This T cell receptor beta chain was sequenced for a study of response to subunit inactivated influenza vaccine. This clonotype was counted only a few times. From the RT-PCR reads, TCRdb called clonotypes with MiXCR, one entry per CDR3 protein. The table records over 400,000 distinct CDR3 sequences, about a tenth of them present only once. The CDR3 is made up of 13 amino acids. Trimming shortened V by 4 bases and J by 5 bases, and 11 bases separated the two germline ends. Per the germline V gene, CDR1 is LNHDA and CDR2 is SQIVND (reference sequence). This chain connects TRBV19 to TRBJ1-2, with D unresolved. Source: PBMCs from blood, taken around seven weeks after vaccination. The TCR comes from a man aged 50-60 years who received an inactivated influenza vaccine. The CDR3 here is CASSTTLSYGYTF. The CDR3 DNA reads TGTGCCAGTAGTACGACTCTCAGTTATGGCTACACCTTC.